These T cell receptor beta chains were read from a single sample in a study of tumor-infiltrating lymphocytes in primary liver carcinoma. From the multiplex PCR reads, TCRdb called clonotypes with MiXCR, one entry per CDR3 protein. This repertoire shows fewer than 350,000 distinct CDR3 sequences, around 60% found once; its top ten account for approximately 5.9%. The sequenced material came from peripheral blood. Receptors were obtained from a man aged 35 to 55 with primary liver carcinoma and hepatitis B virus infection. Each CDR3 is given with its conserved first and last residue. A D gene is named only where the DNA matches it firmly. The size of a clone is reported for some rows only, either as once, few or many, or as a class for expanded clones.

j_call v_call d_call clone_size cdr3_nt cdr3_aa
TRBJ2-1 TRBV30 TRBD1 few TGTGCCTGGAGTCCCGCGCAGGGGGCTACCTACAATGAGCAGTTCTTC CAWSPAQGATYNEQFF
TRBJ1-6 TRBV6-5 . . TGTGCCAGCAGTTACTCGGGGAGCTTCTATAATTCACCCCTCCACTTT CASSYSGSFYNSPLHF
TRBJ2-1 TRBV6-5 TRBD2 . TGTGCCAGCAGTTACAGGACTAGCGCGCATAGTAGTGAGCAGTTCTTC CASSYRTSAHSSEQFF
TRBJ1-2 TRBV29-1 TRBD1 once TGCAGCGTTAAAGACAGGGCGGAATGTGGCTACACCTTC CSVKDRAECGYTF
TRBJ1-6 TRBV11-2 . many TGTGCCAGCAGCTTAGGGAGGGTGGCTTCACCCCTCCACTTT CASSLGRVASPLHF
TRBJ2-1 TRBV5-4 TRBD1 few TGTGCCAGCAGCTTGGTGACAGGGACGATGGGCAATGAGCAGTTCTTC CASSLVTGTMGNEQFF
TRBJ1-2 TRBV28 . few TGTGCCAGCAGTTGGAGGGGAGGCTACACCTTC CASSWRGGYTF
TRBJ2-7 TRBV18 . once TGTGCCAGCTCACCCCGAATGGGCGCGGCCTACGAGCAGTACTTC CASSPRMGAAYEQYF
TRBJ1-1 TRBV5-4 . . TGTGCCAGCAACCAAGACAGTCTAGGGACTGAAGCTTTCTTT CASNQDSLGTEAFF
TRBJ2-5 TRBV11-2 . . TGTGTCAGCAGCTTAGGTGGAACCTGGGAAGAGACCCAGTACTTC CVSSLGGTWEETQYF
TRBJ2-3 TRBV10-3 TRBD2 many TGTGCCATCAGACGGGACTACAAACCCACAGATACGCAGTATTTT CAIRRDYKPTDTQYF
TRBJ2-2 TRBV11-2 TRBD2 . TGTGTCAGTTCTCGGGAGGGCACCGGGGAGCTGGTTTTT CVSSREGTGELVF
TRBJ1-2 TRBV5-4 . . TGTGCCAGCTCACGGGGGTCCCCCTACTATTGCTACACCTTC CASSRGSPYYCYTF
TRBJ2-3 TRBV11-2 TRBD2 few TGTGCCAGTGGCTTAACCGGGAGGGTTACAGATACGCAGTATTTT CASGLTGRVTDTQYF
TRBJ1-2 TRBV28 . few TGTGCCAGCAGGTCTGTGGGGGACTATGGCTACACCTTC CASRSVGDYGYTF
TRBJ2-5 TRBV6-5 . few TGTGCCAGCAGTTATAGGGGGGCGAGTGAGACCCAGTACTTC CASSYRGASETQYF
TRBJ2-3 TRBV10-3 . . TGTGCCATCAGTGGTCAGCAAGGGGGCACAGATACGCAGTATTTT CAISGQQGGTDTQYF
TRBJ2-7 TRBV5-1 . . TGCGCCAGCTTCTCTAATAGACGGTGGGAAGAATCCTACGAGCAGTACTTC CASFSNRRWEESYEQYF
TRBJ2-5 TRBV10-3 TRBD1 . TGTACCATCAGTCCGATTCGACAGGGGGAAATGGAGACCCAGTACTTC CTISPIRQGEMETQYF
TRBJ1-5 TRBV7-7 . . TGTGCTAGCAGCTTAGAATTTGCAGGGGGCAATCAGCCCCAGCATTTT CASSLEFAGGNQPQHF